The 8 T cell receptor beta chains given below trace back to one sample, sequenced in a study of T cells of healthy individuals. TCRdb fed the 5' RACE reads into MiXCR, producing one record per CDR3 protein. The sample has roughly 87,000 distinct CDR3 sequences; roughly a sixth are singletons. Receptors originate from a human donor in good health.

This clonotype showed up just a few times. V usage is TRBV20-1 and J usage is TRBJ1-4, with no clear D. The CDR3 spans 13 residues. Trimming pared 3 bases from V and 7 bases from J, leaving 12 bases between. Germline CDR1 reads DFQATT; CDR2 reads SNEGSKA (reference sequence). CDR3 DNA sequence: TGCAGTGCTAGCCCCCGACCGACTGAAAAACTGTTTTTT. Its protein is CSASPRPTEKLFF.

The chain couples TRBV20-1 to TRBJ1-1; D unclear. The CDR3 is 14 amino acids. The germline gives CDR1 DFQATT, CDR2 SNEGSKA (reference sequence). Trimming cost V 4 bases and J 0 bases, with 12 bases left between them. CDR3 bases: TGCAGTGCTAAATCCAGACTTATGAACACTGAAGCTTTCTTT. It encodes CSAKSRLMNTEAFF.

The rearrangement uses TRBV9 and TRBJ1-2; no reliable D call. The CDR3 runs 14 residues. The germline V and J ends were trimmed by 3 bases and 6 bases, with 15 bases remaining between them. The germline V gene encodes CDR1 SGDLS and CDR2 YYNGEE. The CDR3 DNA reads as TGTGCCAGCAGCGCGACCCCATTTGAGGATGGCTACACCTTC. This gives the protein CASSATPFEDGYTF. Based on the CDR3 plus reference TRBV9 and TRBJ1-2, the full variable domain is DSGVTQTPKHLITATGQRVTLRCSPRSGDLSVYWYQQSLDQGLQFLIQYYNGEERAKGNILERFSAQQFPDLHSELNLSSLELGDSALYFCASSATPFEDGYTFGSGTRLTVV.

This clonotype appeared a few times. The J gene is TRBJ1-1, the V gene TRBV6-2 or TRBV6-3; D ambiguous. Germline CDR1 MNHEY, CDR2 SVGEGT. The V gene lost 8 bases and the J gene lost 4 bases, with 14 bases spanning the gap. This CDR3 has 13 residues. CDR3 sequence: CASSRVSSTEAFF. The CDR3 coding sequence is TGTGCCAGCTCGCGGGTTTCGAGCACTGAAGCTTTCTTT.

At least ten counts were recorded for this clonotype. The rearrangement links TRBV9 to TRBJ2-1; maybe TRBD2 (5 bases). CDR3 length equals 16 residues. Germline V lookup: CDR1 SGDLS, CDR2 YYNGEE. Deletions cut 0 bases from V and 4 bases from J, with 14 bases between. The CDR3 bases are TGTGCCAGCAGCGTAGCCCACGGTCGGGGATACAATGAGCAGTTCTTC. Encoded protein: CASSVAHGRGYNEQFF. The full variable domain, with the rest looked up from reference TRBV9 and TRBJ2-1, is DSGVTQTPKHLITATGQRVTLRCSPRSGDLSVYWYQQSLDQGLQFLIQYYNGEERAKGNILERFSAQQFPDLHSELNLSSLELGDSALYFCASSVAHGRGYNEQFFGPGTRLTVL.

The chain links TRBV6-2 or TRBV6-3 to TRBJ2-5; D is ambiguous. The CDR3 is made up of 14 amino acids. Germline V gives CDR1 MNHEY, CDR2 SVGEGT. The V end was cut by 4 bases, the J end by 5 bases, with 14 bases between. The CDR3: CASSWLSSSETQYF. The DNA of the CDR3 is TGTGCCAGCAGTTGGCTTAGCTCGTCGGAGACCCAGTACTTC.

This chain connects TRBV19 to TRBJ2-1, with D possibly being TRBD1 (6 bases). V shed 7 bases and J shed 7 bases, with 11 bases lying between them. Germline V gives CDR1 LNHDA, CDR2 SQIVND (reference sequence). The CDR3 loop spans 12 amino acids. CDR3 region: CASKKGGNEQFF. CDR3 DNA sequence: TGTGCCAGTAAAAAAGGGGGAAATGAGCAGTTCTTC.

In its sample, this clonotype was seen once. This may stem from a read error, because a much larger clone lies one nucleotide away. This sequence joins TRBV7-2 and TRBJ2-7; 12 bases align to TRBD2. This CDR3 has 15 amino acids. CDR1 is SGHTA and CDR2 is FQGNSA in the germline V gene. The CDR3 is CAGSSTSGGPYEQYF. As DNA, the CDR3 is TGTGCCGGCAGCTCTACTAGCGGGGGGCCCTACGAGCAGTACTTC.